What follows are 3 T cell receptor beta chains derived from one specimen sequenced in a study of breast tumors, draining lymph nodes, adjacent tissues. TCRdb used MiXCR to reprocess the multiplex PCR reads, holding one entry per CDR3 protein. The sample carries about 66,000 distinct CDR3 sequences, around two fifths recorded once. Sequenced: breast tumor tissue. These receptors were taken from a female donor with breast cancer. Some clones in this sample may be carry-over from other donors' samples.

The chain carries TRBV20-1 and TRBJ2-7, with 7 bases matching TRBD2. Looked up from germline, CDR1 is DFQATT and CDR2 is SNEGSKA (reference sequence). This CDR3 region has 14 residues. The CDR3 DNA follows: TGCAGAGCAAGGTCCTATAGCGGGTCCTACGAGCAGTACTTC. Its protein is CRARSYSGSYEQYF.

This clonotype is termed medium-sized (0.01 to 0.1%). This sequence joins TRBV7-2 and TRBJ2-1; no definite D call. V lost 1 base to trimming and J lost 1 base, with 8 bases between them. The V gene's germline CDR1 is SGHTA and CDR2 FQGNSA. The CDR3 runs 15 residues. CDR3 in DNA: TGTGCCAGCAGCTTAGATGTGGGATCCTACAATGAGCAGTTCTTC. This translates into CASSLDVGSYNEQFF.

CDR3: CASSLDQAQTYEQYF. CDR3 nucleotides: TGTGCCAGCAGCTTAGATCAAGCACAAACCTACGAGCAGTACTTC. The V and J genes are TRBV11-2 and TRBJ2-7, with no clear D. The germline V gene has CDR1 SGHAT and CDR2 FQNNGV. The CDR3 is 15 amino acids. V was shortened by 0 bases and J by 2 bases, with 11 bases between the two germline ends.